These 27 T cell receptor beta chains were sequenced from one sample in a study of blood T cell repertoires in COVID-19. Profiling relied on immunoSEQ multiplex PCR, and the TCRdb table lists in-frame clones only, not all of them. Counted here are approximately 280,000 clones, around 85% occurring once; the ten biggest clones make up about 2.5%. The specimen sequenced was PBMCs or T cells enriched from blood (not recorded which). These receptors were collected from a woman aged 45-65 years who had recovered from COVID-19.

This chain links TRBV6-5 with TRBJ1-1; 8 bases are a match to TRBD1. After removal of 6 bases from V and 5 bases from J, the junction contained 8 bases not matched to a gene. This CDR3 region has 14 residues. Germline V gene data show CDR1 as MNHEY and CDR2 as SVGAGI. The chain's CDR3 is CASSPRQGRTEAFF. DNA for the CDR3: TGTGCCAGCAGCCCCCGACAGGGGAGGACTGAAGCTTTCTTT.

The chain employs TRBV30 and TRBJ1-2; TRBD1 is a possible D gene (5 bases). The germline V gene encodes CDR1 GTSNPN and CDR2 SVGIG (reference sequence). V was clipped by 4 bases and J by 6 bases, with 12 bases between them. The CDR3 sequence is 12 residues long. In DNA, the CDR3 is TGTGCCTGGACACAGGATGCGGATGGCTACACCTTC. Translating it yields CAWTQDADGYTF.

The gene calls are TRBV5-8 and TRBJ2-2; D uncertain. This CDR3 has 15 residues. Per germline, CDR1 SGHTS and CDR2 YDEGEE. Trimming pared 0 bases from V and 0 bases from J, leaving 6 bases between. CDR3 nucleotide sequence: TGTGCCAGCAGCTTGGTTCTAGCGAACACCGGGGAGCTGTTTTTT. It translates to CASSLVLANTGELFF.

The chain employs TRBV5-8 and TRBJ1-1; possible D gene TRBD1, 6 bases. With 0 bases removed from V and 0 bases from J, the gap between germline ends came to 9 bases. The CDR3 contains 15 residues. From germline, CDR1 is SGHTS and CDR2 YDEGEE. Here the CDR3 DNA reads TGTGCCAGCAGCTTGGGGGGGCGAATGAACACTGAAGCTTTCTTT. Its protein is CASSLGGRMNTEAFF. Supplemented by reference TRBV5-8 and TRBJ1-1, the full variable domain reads EAGVTQSPTHLIKTRGQQATLRCSPISGHTSVYWYQQALGLGLQFLLWYDEGEERNRGNFPPRFSGRQFPNYSSELNVNALELEDSALYLCASSLGGRMNTEAFFGQGTRLTVV.

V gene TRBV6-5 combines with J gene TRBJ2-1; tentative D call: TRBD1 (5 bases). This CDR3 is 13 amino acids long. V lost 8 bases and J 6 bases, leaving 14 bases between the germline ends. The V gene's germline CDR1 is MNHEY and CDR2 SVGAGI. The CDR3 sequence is CASSAGFFNEQFF. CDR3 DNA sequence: TGTGCCAGCTCGGCAGGGTTTTTCAATGAGCAGTTCTTC.

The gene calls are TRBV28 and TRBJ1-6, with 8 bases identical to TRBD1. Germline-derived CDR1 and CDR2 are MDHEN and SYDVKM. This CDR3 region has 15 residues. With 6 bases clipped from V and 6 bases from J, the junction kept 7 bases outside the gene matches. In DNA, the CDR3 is TGTGCCAGCAGCTTCCCACAGGGGGTTAATTCACCCCTCCACTTT. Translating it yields CASSFPQGVNSPLHF.

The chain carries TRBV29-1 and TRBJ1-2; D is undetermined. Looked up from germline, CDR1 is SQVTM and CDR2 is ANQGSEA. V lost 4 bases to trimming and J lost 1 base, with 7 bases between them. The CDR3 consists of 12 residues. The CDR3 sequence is CSVVRGNYGYTF. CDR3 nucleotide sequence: TGCAGCGTTGTCCGGGGTAACTATGGCTACACCTTC.

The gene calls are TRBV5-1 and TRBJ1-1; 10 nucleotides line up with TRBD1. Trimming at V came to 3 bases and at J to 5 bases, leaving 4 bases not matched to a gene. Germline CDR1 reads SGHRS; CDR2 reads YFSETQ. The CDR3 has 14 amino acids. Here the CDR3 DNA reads TGCGCCAGCAGCTGGGGACAGGGGAAGACTGAAGCTTTCTTT. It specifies CASSWGQGKTEAFF.

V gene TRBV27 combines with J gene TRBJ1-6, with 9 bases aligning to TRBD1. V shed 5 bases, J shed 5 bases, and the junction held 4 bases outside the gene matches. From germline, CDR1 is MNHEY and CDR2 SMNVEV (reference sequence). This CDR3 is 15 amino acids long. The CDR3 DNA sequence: TGTGCCAGCAGTCGGGGGACAGGGCATAATTCACCCCTCCACTTT. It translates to CASSRGTGHNSPLHF.

The CDR3: CASIGTSQGATNEKLFF. The CDR3 DNA sequence: TGTGCCAGCATCGGGACCAGTCAGGGGGCAACTAATGAAAAACTGTTTTTT. The chain carries TRBV7-3 and TRBJ1-4; 7 nucleotides match TRBD1. Trimming took 7 bases from V and 0 from J; bases not matched to a gene: 11. There are 17 residues in the CDR3. Germline-derived CDR1 and CDR2 are SGHTA and FQGTGA.

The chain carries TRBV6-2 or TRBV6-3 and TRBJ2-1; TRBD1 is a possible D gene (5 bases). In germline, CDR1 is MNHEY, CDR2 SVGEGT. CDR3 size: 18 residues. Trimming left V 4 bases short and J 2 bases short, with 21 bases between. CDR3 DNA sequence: TGTGCCAGCAGTTGGTTCTTTTTTAGGGGTCTCACCTACAATGAGCAGTTCTTC. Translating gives CASSWFFFRGLTYNEQFF.

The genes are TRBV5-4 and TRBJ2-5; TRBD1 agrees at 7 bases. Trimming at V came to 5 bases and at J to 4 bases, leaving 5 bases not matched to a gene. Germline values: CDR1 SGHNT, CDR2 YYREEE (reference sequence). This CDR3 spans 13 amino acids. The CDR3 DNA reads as TGTGCCAGCAGTTACAGGGGATCAGAGACCCAGTACTTC. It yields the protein CASSYRGSETQYF.

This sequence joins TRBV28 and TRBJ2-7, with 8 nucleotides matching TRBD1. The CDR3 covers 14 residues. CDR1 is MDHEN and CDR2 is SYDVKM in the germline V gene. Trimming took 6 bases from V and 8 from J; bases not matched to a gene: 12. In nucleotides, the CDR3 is TGTGCCAGCAGCGTGGGACAGGCCTTCTTACAGCAGTACTTC. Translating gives CASSVGQAFLQQYF.

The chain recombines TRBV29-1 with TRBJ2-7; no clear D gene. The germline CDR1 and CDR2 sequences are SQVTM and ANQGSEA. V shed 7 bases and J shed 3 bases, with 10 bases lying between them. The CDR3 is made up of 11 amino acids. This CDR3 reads CSGGNDYEQYF. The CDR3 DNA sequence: TGCAGCGGTGGCAATGACTACGAGCAGTACTTC.

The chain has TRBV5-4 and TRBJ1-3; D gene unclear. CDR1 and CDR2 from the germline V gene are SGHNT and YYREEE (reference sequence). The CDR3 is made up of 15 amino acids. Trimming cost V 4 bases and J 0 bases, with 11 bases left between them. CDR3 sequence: CASSMNSDSGNTIYF. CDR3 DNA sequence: TGTGCCAGCAGCATGAATAGTGACTCTGGAAACACCATATATTTT.

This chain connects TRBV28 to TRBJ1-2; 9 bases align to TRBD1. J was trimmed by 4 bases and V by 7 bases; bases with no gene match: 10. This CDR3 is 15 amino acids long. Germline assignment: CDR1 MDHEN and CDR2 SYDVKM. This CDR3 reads CASTSRDRAPYGYTF. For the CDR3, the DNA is TGTGCCAGCACTTCCCGGGACAGGGCCCCCTATGGCTACACCTTC.

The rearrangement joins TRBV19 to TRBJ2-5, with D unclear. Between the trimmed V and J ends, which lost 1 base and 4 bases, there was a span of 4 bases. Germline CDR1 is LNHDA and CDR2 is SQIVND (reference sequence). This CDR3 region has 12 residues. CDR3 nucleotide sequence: TGTGCCAGTAGTATAGCGGGAGAGACCCAGTACTTC. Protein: CASSIAGETQYF. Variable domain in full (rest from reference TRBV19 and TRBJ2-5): DGGITQSPKYLFRKEGQNVTLSCEQNLNHDAMYWYRQDPGQGLRLIYYSQIVNDFQKGDIAEGYSVSREKKESFPLTVTSAQKNPTAFYLCASSIAGETQYFGPGTRLLVL.

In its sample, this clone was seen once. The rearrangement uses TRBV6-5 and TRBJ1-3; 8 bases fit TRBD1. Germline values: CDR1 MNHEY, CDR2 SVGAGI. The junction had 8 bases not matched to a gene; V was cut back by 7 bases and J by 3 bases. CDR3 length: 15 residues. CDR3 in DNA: TGTGCCAGCACTACCTACAGGGGGTATGGAAACACCATATATTTT. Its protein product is CASTTYRGYGNTIYF.

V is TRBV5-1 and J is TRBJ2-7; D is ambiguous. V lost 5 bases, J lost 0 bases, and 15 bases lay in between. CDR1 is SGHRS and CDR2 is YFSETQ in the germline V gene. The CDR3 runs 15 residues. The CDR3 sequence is CASREVPESSYEQYF. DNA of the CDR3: TGCGCCAGCAGAGAGGTCCCGGAAAGCTCCTACGAGCAGTACTTC.

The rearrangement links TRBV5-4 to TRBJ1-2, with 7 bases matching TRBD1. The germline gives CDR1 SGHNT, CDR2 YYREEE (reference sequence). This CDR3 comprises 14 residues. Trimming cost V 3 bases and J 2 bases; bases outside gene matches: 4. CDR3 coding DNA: TGTGCCAGCAGCTGGGGGGACAGAAACTATGGCTACACCTTC. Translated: CASSWGDRNYGYTF.

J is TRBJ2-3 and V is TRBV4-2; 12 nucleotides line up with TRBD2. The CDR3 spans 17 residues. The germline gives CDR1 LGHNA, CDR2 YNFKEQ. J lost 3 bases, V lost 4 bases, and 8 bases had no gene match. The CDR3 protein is CASSPRTSGVGTDTQYF. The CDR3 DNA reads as TGTGCCAGCAGCCCCCGGACTAGCGGGGTGGGTACAGATACGCAGTATTTT.

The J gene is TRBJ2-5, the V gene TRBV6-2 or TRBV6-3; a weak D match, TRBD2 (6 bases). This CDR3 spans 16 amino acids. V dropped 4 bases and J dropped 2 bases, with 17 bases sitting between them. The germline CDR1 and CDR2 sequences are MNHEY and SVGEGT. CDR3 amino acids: CASSFDFGGIQETQYF. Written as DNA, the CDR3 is TGTGCCAGCAGTTTCGACTTTGGGGGGATTCAAGAGACCCAGTACTTC.

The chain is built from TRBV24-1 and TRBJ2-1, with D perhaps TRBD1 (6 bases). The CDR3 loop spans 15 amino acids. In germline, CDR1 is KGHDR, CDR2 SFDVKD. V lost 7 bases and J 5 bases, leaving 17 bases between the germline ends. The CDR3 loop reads CATSNAQGFDNEQFF. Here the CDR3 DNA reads TGTGCCACCAGCAATGCACAGGGCTTCGACAATGAGCAGTTCTTC.

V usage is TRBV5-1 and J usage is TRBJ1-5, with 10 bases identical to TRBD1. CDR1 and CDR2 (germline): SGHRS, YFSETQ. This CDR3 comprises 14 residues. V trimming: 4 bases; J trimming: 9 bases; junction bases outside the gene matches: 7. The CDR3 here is CASSKTGGVTPQHF. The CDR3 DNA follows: TGCGCCAGCAGCAAGACAGGGGGCGTCACGCCCCAGCATTTT. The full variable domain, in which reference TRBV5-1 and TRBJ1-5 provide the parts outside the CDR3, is KAGVTQTPRYLIKTRGQQVTLSCSPISGHRSVSWYQQTPGQGLQFLFEYFSETQRNKGNFPGRFSGRQFSNSRSEMNVSTLELGDSALYLCASSKTGGVTPQHFGDGTRLSIL.

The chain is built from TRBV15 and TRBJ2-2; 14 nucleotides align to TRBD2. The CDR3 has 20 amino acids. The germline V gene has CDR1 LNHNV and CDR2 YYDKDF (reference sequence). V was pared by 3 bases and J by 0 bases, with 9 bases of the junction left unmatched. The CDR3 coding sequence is TGTGCCACCAGCAGGAGGTTCTCGGGACTAGCGGGGGCGAACACCGGGGAGCTGTTTTTT. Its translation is CATSRRFSGLAGANTGELFF.

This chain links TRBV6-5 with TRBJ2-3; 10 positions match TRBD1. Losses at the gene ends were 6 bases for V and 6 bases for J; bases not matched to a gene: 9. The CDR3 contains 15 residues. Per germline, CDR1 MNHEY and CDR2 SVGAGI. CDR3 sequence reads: CASRKGGTGDDTQYF. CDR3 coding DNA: TGTGCCAGCAGAAAGGGGGGGACAGGGGATGATACGCAGTATTTT.

CDR3 DNA: TGTGCCACCAGCAGAGGGGGCAACTCCCTCCAAGAGACCCAGTACTTC. It encodes CATSRGGNSLQETQYF. V and J are TRBV15 and TRBJ2-5, with D perhaps matching TRBD1 (5 bases). Germline V gene data show CDR1 as LNHNV and CDR2 as YYDKDF (reference sequence). This CDR3 has 16 amino acids. V lost 1 base to trimming and J lost 1 base, with 13 bases between them. The full variable domain, its missing parts supplied by reference TRBV15 and TRBJ2-5, is DAMVIQNPRYQVTQFGKPVTLSCSQTLNHNVMYWYQQKSSQAPKLLFHYYDKDFNNEADTPDNFQSRRPNTSFCFLDIRSPGLGDTAMYLCATSRGGNSLQETQYFGPGTRLLVL.